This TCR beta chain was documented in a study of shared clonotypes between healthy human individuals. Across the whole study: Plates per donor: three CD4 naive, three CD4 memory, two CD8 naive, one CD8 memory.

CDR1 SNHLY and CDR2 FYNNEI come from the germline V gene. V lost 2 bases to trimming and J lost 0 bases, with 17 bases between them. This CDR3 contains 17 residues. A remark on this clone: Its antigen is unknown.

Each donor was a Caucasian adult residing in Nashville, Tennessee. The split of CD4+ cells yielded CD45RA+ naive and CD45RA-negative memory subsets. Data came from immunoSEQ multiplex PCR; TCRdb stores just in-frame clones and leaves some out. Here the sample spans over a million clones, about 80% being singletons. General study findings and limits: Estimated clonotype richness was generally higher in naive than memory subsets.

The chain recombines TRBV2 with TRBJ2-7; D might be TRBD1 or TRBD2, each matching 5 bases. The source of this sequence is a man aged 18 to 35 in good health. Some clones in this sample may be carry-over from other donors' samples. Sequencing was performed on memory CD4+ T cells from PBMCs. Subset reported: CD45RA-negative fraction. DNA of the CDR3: TGTGCCAGCAGTGAACCCCCAAACGGGGCCGGCTCCTACGAGCAGTACTTC. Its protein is CASSEPPNGAGSYEQYF.